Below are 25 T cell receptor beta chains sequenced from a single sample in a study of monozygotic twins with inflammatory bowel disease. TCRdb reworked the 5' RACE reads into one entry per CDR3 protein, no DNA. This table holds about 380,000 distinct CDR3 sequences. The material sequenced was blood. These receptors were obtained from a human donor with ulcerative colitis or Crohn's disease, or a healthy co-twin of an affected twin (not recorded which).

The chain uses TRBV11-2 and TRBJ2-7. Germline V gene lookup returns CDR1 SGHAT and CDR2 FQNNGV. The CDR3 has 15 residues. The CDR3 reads CASSLDQGFSYEQYF.

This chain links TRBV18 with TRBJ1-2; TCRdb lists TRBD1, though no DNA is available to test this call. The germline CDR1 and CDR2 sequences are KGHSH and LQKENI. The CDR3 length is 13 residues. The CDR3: CASSPTGADGYTF.

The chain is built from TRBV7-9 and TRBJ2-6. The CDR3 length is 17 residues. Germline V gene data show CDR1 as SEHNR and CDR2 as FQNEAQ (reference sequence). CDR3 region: CASSKPPRGSGANVLTF.

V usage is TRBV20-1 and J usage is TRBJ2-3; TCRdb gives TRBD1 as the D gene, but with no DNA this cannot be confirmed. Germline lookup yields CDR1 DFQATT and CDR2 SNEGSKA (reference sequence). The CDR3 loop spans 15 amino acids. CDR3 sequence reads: CSASGGGEYTDTQYF.

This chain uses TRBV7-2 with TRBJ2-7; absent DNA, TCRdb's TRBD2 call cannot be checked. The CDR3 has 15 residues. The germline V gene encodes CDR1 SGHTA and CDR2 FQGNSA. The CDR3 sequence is CASSSTSGGANEQYF.

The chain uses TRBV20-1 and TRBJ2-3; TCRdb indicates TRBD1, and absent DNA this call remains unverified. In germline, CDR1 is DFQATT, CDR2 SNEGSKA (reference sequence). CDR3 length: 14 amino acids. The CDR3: CSAGGDRGTDTQYF.

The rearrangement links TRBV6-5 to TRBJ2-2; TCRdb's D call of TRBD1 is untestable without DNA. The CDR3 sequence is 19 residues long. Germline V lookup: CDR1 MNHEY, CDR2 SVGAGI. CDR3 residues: CASSYSLSRQGASTGELFF.

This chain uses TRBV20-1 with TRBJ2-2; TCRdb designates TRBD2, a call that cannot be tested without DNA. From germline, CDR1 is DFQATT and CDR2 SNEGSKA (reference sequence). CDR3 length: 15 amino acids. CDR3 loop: CSAKEQRGNTGELFF.

CDR3 in amino acids: CASRPRDSQYNEQFF. The V and J genes are TRBV7-2 and TRBJ2-1; TCRdb names TRBD1, which stays unverified in the absence of DNA. CDR1 SGHTA and CDR2 FQGNSA come from the germline V gene. The CDR3 runs 15 residues.

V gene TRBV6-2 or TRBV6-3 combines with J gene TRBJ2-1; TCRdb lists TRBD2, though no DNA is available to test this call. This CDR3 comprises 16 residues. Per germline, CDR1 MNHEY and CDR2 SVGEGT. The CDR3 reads CASSYPWSGGGNEQFF.

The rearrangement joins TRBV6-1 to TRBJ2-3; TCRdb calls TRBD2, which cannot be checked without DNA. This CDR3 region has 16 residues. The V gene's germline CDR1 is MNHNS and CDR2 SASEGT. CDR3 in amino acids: CASKSIPGLSTDTQYF.

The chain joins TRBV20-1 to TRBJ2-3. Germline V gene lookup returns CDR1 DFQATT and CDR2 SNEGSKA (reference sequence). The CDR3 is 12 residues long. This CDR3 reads CSARGNTDTQYF.

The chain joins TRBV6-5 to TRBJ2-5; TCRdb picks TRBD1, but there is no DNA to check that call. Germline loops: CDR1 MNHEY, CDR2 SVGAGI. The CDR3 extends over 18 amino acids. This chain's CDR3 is CASSYSRGQGWVQETQYF.

The CDR3 spells CASSQRSNTEAFF. The gene calls are TRBV3-1 and TRBJ1-1. The length of the CDR3 is 13 residues. In germline, CDR1 is LGHDT, CDR2 YNNKEL (reference sequence).

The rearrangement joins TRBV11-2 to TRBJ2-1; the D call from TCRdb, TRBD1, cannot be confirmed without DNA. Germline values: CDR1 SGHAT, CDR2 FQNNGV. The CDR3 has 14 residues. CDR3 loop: CASSLGPLSSEQFF.

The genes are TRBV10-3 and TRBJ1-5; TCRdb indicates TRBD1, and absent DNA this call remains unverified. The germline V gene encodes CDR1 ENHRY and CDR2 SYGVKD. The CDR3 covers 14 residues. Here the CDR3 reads CAISDGTGNQPQHF.

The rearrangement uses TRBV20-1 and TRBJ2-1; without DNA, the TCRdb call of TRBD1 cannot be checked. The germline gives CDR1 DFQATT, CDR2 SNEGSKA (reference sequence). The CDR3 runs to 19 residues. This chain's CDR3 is CSARDRQGADLSFVNEQFF.

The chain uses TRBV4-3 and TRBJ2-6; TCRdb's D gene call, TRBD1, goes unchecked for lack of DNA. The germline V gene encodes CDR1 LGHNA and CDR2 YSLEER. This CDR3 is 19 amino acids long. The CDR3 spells CASSQDHKGVLSGANVLTF.

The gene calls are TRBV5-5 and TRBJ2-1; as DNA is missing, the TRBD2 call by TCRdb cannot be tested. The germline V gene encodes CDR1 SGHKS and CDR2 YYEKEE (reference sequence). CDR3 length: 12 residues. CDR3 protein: CASSLGGALQFF.

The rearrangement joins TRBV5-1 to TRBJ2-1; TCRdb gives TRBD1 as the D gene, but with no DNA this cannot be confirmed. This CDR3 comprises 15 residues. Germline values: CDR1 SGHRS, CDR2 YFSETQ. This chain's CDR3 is CASMAGQPLYNEQFF.

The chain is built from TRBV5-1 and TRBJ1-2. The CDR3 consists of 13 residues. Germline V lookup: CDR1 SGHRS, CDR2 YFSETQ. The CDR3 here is CASSLGAAYGYTF.

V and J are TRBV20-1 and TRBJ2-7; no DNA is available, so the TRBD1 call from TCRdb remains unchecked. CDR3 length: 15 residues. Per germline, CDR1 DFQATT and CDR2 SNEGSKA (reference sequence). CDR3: CSARDSDRSLYEQYF.

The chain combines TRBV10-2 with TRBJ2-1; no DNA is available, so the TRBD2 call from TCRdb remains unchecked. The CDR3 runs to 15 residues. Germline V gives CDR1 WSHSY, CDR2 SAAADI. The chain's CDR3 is CASTEAGGRNNEQFF.

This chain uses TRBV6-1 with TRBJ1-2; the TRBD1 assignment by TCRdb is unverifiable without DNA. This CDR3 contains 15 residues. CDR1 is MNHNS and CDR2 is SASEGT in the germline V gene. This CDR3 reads CASSATRDLRHGYTF.

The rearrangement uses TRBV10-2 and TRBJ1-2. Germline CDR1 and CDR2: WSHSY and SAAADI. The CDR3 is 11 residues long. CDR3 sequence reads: CASSVGSGYTF.